The 4 T cell receptor beta chains reported below all come from one sample, sequenced in a study of blood T cells in healthy people across ages. With a J-beta primer mix and a sample-barcoded 5' primer, a second PCR ran about 7 to 11 cycles. In TCRdb, the 5' RACE reads were re-called with MiXCR into one record per CDR3 protein. The sample gives roughly 680,000 distinct CDR3 sequences, roughly half of which show up once; roughly 14% is in the top ten. The specimen sequenced was blood. These receptors came from a woman aged 80 or older in good health.

This clonotype was seen a single time. The chain joins TRBV6-6 to TRBJ2-3; D may be TRBD2 (6 bases). Trimming cost V 5 bases and J 5 bases, with 14 bases left between them. This CDR3 is 14 amino acids long. CDR1 is MNHNY and CDR2 is SVGAGI in the germline V gene (reference sequence). The DNA for the CDR3 is TGTGCCAGCAGTGACGGAGGGGCGGGAGATACGCAGTATTTT. It codes for CASSDGGAGDTQYF.

The chain couples TRBV5-1 to TRBJ1-4, with 7 bases identical to TRBD1. Trimming at V came to 4 bases and at J to 3 bases, leaving 9 bases not matched to a gene. Germline lookup yields CDR1 SGHRS and CDR2 YFSETQ. This CDR3 spans 16 amino acids. The CDR3 bases are TGCGCCAGCAGCCCCCGGGAGGGGGCAGCTAATGAAAAACTGTTTTTT. Protein sequence: CASSPREGAANEKLFF.

The rearrangement links TRBV12-3 or TRBV12-4 to TRBJ2-4, with a possible D match to TRBD2 (5 bases). Trimming removed 5 bases at V and 5 bases at J, with 16 bases between. This CDR3 is 15 amino acids long. CDR3 region: CASSPKKLGENIQYF. The DNA of the CDR3 is TGTGCCAGCAGTCCCAAGAAACTAGGAGAAAACATTCAGTACTTC.

This clonotype was recorded at least ten times. The V call is TRBV12-3 or TRBV12-4, the J call TRBJ1-2, with D perhaps matching TRBD1 (5 bases). The CDR3 runs 13 residues. Trimming cost V 3 bases and J 4 bases, with 9 bases left between them. The DNA for the CDR3 is TGTGCCAGCAGTTTTGAAGGGGCCTATGGCTACACCTTC. As protein: CASSFEGAYGYTF.